These T cell receptor beta chains were read from a single sample in a study of shared clonotypes between healthy human individuals. Clones were sequenced by immunoSEQ multiplex PCR, and TCRdb holds only the in-frame ones, with some missing. The sample yields hundreds of thousands of clones, roughly four fifths seen once. The sample comprised PBMCs. These receptors all stem from a woman in her thirties or forties in good health. Some clones in this sample may be carry-over from other donors' samples. The CDR3 runs from the conserved cysteine through the conserved F or W. The D gene is left open where the match is weak. The size entry is marked missing in some rows and otherwise reads once, few, many or a size class.

j_call: TRBJ2-7; clone_size: -; d_call: TRBD1; v_call: TRBV19; cdr3_nt: TGTGCCAGTAGTATTGGACAGGGGGCCTACGAGCAGTACTTC; cdr3_aa: CASSIGQGAYEQYF
j_call: TRBJ2-6; clone_size: -; d_call: -; v_call: TRBV27; cdr3_nt: TGTGCCAGCAGTTCCCGGTTGAGGGTTGGGGCCAACGTCCTGACTTTC; cdr3_aa: CASSSRLRVGANVLTF
j_call: TRBJ1-5; clone_size: -; d_call: TRBD1; v_call: TRBV6-1; cdr3_nt: TGTGCCAGCAGCGGGACAGGGGGTCCCTCGTGGCCCCAGCATTTT; cdr3_aa: CASSGTGGPSWPQHF
j_call: TRBJ1-2; clone_size: few; d_call: TRBD1; v_call: TRBV6-5; cdr3_nt: TGTGCCAGCAGCTCGACACCGGGACAGGGAAGCGGCTACACCTTC; cdr3_aa: CASSSTPGQGSGYTF
j_call: TRBJ1-1; clone_size: -; d_call: -; v_call: TRBV27; cdr3_nt: TGTGCCAGCAGTTCGAGCAGGGTGGTGAACACTGAAGCTTTCTTT; cdr3_aa: CASSSSRVVNTEAFF
j_call: TRBJ2-5; clone_size: once; d_call: -; v_call: TRBV15; cdr3_nt: TGTGCCACCAGCAGAGATTCGCTGGGGATGGAGACCCAGTACTTC; cdr3_aa: CATSRDSLGMETQYF
j_call: TRBJ2-7; clone_size: -; d_call: TRBD1; v_call: TRBV27; cdr3_nt: TGTGCCAGCAGTCCGGGGACAGGGATTAGGCCATACTACGAGCAGTACTTC; cdr3_aa: CASSPGTGIRPYYEQYF
j_call: TRBJ2-3; clone_size: -; d_call: -; v_call: TRBV7-3; cdr3_nt: TGTGCCAGCAGCTTATCACAGGTCGACACAGATACGCAGTATTTT; cdr3_aa: CASSLSQVDTDTQYF
j_call: TRBJ1-2; clone_size: once; d_call: TRBD1; v_call: TRBV2; cdr3_nt: TGTGCCAGCATTCAGACAGGGACTAACTATGGCTACACCTTC; cdr3_aa: CASIQTGTNYGYTF
j_call: TRBJ2-3; clone_size: -; d_call: -; v_call: TRBV28; cdr3_nt: TGTGCCAGCAGTTTACCCTTCGTCACAGATACGCAGTATTTT; cdr3_aa: CASSLPFVTDTQYF
j_call: TRBJ2-5; clone_size: -; d_call: -; v_call: TRBV18; cdr3_nt: TGTGCCAGCTCACCGAATATAGGACAAGAGACCCAGTACTTC; cdr3_aa: CASSPNIGQETQYF
j_call: TRBJ1-5; clone_size: -; d_call: TRBD1; v_call: TRBV19; cdr3_nt: TGTGCCAGCCATTACAGGGGAGATCAGCCCCAGCATTTT; cdr3_aa: CASHYRGDQPQHF
j_call: TRBJ2-7; clone_size: few; d_call: -; v_call: TRBV19; cdr3_nt: TGTGCCAGTAGTCCCGGGACTTCTCGCGAGCAGTACTTC; cdr3_aa: CASSPGTSREQYF
j_call: TRBJ1-5; clone_size: -; d_call: TRBD1; v_call: TRBV2; cdr3_nt: TGTGCCAGCAGTATACACCGGACAGGGGCCAATCAGCCCCAGCATTTT; cdr3_aa: CASSIHRTGANQPQHF
j_call: TRBJ2-1; clone_size: -; d_call: TRBD2; v_call: TRBV7-2; cdr3_nt: TGTGCCAGCGGCGGGAGGGTCTCCTACAATGAGCAGTTCTTC; cdr3_aa: CASGGRVSYNEQFF
j_call: TRBJ1-1; clone_size: -; d_call: -; v_call: TRBV18; cdr3_nt: TGTGCCAGCTCACCACTCGCCGGTAACACTGAAGCTTTCTTT; cdr3_aa: CASSPLAGNTEAFF
j_call: TRBJ2-1; clone_size: -; d_call: TRBD2; v_call: TRBV28; cdr3_nt: TGTGCCATTACTAGCGGGAGATCGGGGTACAATGAGCAGTTCTTC; cdr3_aa: CAITSGRSGYNEQFF
j_call: TRBJ1-1; clone_size: -; d_call: -; v_call: TRBV5-5; cdr3_nt: TGTGCCAGCAGTAACAGGGTTGAGAACACTGAAGCTTTCTTT; cdr3_aa: CASSNRVENTEAFF
j_call: TRBJ1-2; clone_size: -; d_call: -; v_call: TRBV10-3; cdr3_nt: TGTGCCATCAGTGGTTCCGGGGGGGACGTGGGCTACACCTTC; cdr3_aa: CAISGSGGDVGYTF
j_call: TRBJ2-1; clone_size: -; d_call: -; v_call: TRBV2; cdr3_nt: TGTGCCAGCAGGCAACGTGTACGGTACAATGAGCAGTTCTTC; cdr3_aa: CASRQRVRYNEQFF
j_call: TRBJ2-7; clone_size: -; d_call: TRBD2; v_call: TRBV11-2; cdr3_nt: TGTGCCAGCAGTTTACGACTAGCGGGATCGATAAACTACGAGCAGTACTTC; cdr3_aa: CASSLRLAGSINYEQYF
j_call: TRBJ2-7; clone_size: -; d_call: -; v_call: TRBV27; cdr3_nt: TGTGCCAGCAGTTTAGGACGGGCTTACTACGAGCAGTACTTC; cdr3_aa: CASSLGRAYYEQYF
j_call: TRBJ1-5; clone_size: -; d_call: -; v_call: TRBV27; cdr3_nt: TGTGCCGCTGGGGCAGGGGCCCAGCCCCAGCATTTT; cdr3_aa: CAAGAGAQPQHF
j_call: TRBJ2-7; clone_size: -; d_call: TRBD1; v_call: TRBV9; cdr3_nt: TGTGCCAGCAGCGTAGTCCCGGGACAGAGCTACGAGCAGTACTTC; cdr3_aa: CASSVVPGQSYEQYF
j_call: TRBJ2-7; clone_size: few; d_call: -; v_call: TRBV30; cdr3_nt: TGTGCCTGGAGTGTTCCGGGACAAAACTACGAGCAGTACTTC; cdr3_aa: CAWSVPGQNYEQYF
j_call: TRBJ2-1; clone_size: few; d_call: -; v_call: TRBV30; cdr3_nt: TGTGCCTGGAGTGTGCGGGCCGTCAATGAGCAGTTCTTC; cdr3_aa: CAWSVRAVNEQFF
j_call: TRBJ2-7; clone_size: -; d_call: -; v_call: TRBV7-2; cdr3_nt: TGTGCCAGCAGCTTAGGAGCAGCGAACGAGCAGTACTTC; cdr3_aa: CASSLGAANEQYF
j_call: TRBJ2-5; clone_size: -; d_call: TRBD2; v_call: TRBV7-2; cdr3_nt: TGTGCCAGCAATGGACTAGCGGCAACACAAGAGACCCAGTACTTC; cdr3_aa: CASNGLAATQETQYF
j_call: TRBJ2-1; clone_size: -; d_call: -; v_call: TRBV6-5; cdr3_nt: TGTGCCAGCAGTTCGACCCTAGGGGCGGAGCAGTTCTTC; cdr3_aa: CASSSTLGAEQFF
j_call: TRBJ1-2; clone_size: -; d_call: -; v_call: TRBV27; cdr3_nt: TGTGCCAGCTCCCCTTCATCACCTAACTATGGCTACACCTTC; cdr3_aa: CASSPSSPNYGYTF
j_call: TRBJ1-1; clone_size: -; d_call: -; v_call: TRBV5-6; cdr3_nt: TGTGCCAGCAGCTTGGTAGGGGGTAACACTGAAGCTTTCTTT; cdr3_aa: CASSLVGGNTEAFF
j_call: TRBJ1-1; clone_size: once; d_call: -; v_call: TRBV11-1; cdr3_nt: TGTGCCAGCAGCTTAGTAGCGGGGAGGCCTTCTGAAGCTTTCTTT; cdr3_aa: CASSLVAGRPSEAFF
j_call: TRBJ2-1; clone_size: -; d_call: TRBD2; v_call: TRBV28; cdr3_nt: TGTGCCAGCAGATTACCACCTCTAGCGGGAGCGATATTCTACAATGAGCAGTTCTTC; cdr3_aa: CASRLPPLAGAIFYNEQFF
j_call: TRBJ2-2; clone_size: -; d_call: TRBD2; v_call: TRBV10-1; cdr3_nt: TGCGCCAGCAGTGATTGGGGACTAGCGGGTTCATCCGGGGAGCTGTTTTTT; cdr3_aa: CASSDWGLAGSSGELFF
j_call: TRBJ2-3; clone_size: -; d_call: -; v_call: TRBV2; cdr3_nt: TGTGCCAGCAGTGACGGGTCAGATACGCAGTATTTT; cdr3_aa: CASSDGSDTQYF
j_call: TRBJ2-5; clone_size: -; d_call: -; v_call: TRBV29-1; cdr3_nt: TGCAGCGTTGAACGGGGATCGGAGGCGGAGACCCAGTACTTC; cdr3_aa: CSVERGSEAETQYF
j_call: TRBJ2-7; clone_size: once; d_call: -; v_call: TRBV2; cdr3_nt: TGTGCCAGCAGAGGTGGGCCCCGGTCCGATGCGTGGACCTACGAGCAGTACTTC; cdr3_aa: CASRGGPRSDAWTYEQYF
j_call: TRBJ2-7; clone_size: few; d_call: -; v_call: TRBV14; cdr3_nt: TGTGCCAGCAGCCTCTACAGGGAGTCCTACGAGCAGTACTTC; cdr3_aa: CASSLYRESYEQYF
j_call: TRBJ2-3; clone_size: -; d_call: TRBD2; v_call: TRBV19; cdr3_nt: TGTGCCAGTAGGCTAGCGGGAGGGGGCACAGATACGCAGTATTTT; cdr3_aa: CASRLAGGGTDTQYF
j_call: TRBJ2-7; clone_size: -; d_call: TRBD2; v_call: TRBV7-2; cdr3_nt: TGTGCCAGCAGCTTAGATGCTAGCGGGAGCTCCCCCGCCTACGAGCAGTACTTC; cdr3_aa: CASSLDASGSSPAYEQYF
j_call: TRBJ1-6; clone_size: -; d_call: TRBD1; v_call: TRBV30; cdr3_nt: TGTGCCTGGACTTTACATGGGACAGGGGGCAGTTCACCCCTCCACTTT; cdr3_aa: CAWTLHGTGGSSPLHF
j_call: TRBJ2-7; clone_size: -; d_call: -; v_call: TRBV7-9; cdr3_nt: TGTGCCAGCAGCTCCCTTCTCAGGGGCTACGAGCAGTACTTC; cdr3_aa: CASSSLLRGYEQYF
j_call: TRBJ2-5; clone_size: -; d_call: -; v_call: TRBV28; cdr3_nt: TGTGCCAGCAGTTTACAGGGCCTCCGGGAGACCCAGTACTTC; cdr3_aa: CASSLQGLRETQYF
j_call: TRBJ2-3; clone_size: -; d_call: -; v_call: TRBV9; cdr3_nt: TGTGCCAGCAGCGTAGTGTCTAGCGGCACAGATACGCAGTATTTT; cdr3_aa: CASSVVSSGTDTQYF
j_call: TRBJ2-1; clone_size: -; d_call: TRBD2; v_call: TRBV28; cdr3_nt: TGTGCCAGCAGTTTATGGTCTAGCGGGAGAGGGAATGTAGTAGTGAATGAGCAGTTCTTC; cdr3_aa: CASSLWSSGRGNVVVNEQFF
j_call: TRBJ2-7; clone_size: -; d_call: TRBD2; v_call: TRBV15; cdr3_nt: TGTGCCAGCCGACTAGCGGGAGCCTACGAGCAGTACTTC; cdr3_aa: CASRLAGAYEQYF
j_call: TRBJ2-7; clone_size: -; d_call: -; v_call: TRBV2; cdr3_nt: TGTGCCAGCGCAGGGGAATACGAGCAGTACTTC; cdr3_aa: CASAGEYEQYF
j_call: TRBJ2-7; clone_size: -; d_call: TRBD2; v_call: TRBV28; cdr3_nt: TGTGCCAGCAGTTCCCCATCCTCAAGCGGGGGAGCGGAGCAGTACTTC; cdr3_aa: CASSSPSSSGGAEQYF
j_call: TRBJ2-1; clone_size: -; d_call: TRBD2; v_call: TRBV28; cdr3_nt: TGTGCCAGCAGTTACCCGAGGGGTAGCGGGAGCTTGAATGAGCAGTTCTTC; cdr3_aa: CASSYPRGSGSLNEQFF
j_call: TRBJ2-7; clone_size: few; d_call: -; v_call: TRBV28; cdr3_nt: TGTGCCAGCCTATCCCCCTTAACATCCTACGAGCAGTACTTC; cdr3_aa: CASLSPLTSYEQYF
j_call: TRBJ2-2; clone_size: few; d_call: -; v_call: TRBV9; cdr3_nt: TGTGCCAGCAGCGTTACTTCGGGAAACACCGGGGAGCTGTTTTTT; cdr3_aa: CASSVTSGNTGELFF